This T cell receptor beta chain was obtained from a study of blood T cell repertoires in COVID-19. As for the study in general: Researchers got acute and convalescent COVID-19 samples from the United States, Italy and Spain. In each case, the material was cDNA or gDNA derived from T cells, B-cell-depleted T cells, or PBMCs.

The CDR3 has 16 residues. Germline CDR1 reads KGHDR; CDR2 reads SFDVKD. J lost 3 bases, V lost 7 bases, and 11 bases had no gene match. Authors' methods: The authors estimated nucleated cell counts from reference gene primer amplification. Measured with immunoSEQ multiplex PCR; TCRdb has only the in-frame clones, and not every one. V, J and clone size are those of that table, while D and trimming were read from the DNA. The sample lists some 160,000 clones, 65% to 85% occurring once. The sequence came from a man aged 45-65 years with active or convalescent COVID-19. The chain joins TRBV24-1 to TRBJ2-1, with 7 nucleotides matching TRBD2. The sequenced sample was peripheral blood. CDR3 residues: CATSPWEGGLYNEQFF. The DNA for the CDR3 is TGTGCCACCAGCCCCTGGGAGGGAGGGCTCTACAATGAGCAGTTCTTC.